This note documents a single TCR beta chain sequence. These data are taken from a study of radiation and T cells in renal cell carcinoma. Study background: Nephrectomy followed 15 Gy stereotactic body radiation by 4 weeks.

TCRdb's table, derived via immunoSEQ multiplex PCR, lists solely in-frame clones and lacks some. The sample includes about 150,000 clones, 88% of them seen just once. Germline loops: CDR1 SGHVS, CDR2 FNYEAQ. Trimming stripped 5 bases from V and 0 bases from J, with 13 bases between. The CDR3 runs 15 residues. The time point denotes: baseline pretreatment blood. The sample's treatment: 15 Gy SBRT to primary tumor, nephrectomy 4 weeks later. Clear cell pathology was present in this patient's renal cell carcinoma. The material sequenced was blood, taken from a patient whose treatment included radiotherapy and nephrectomy. This TCR derives from a woman in her 70s with renal cell carcinoma. The chain uses TRBV7-6 and TRBJ1-2, with D unclear. In nucleotides, the CDR3 is TGTGCCAGCAGCCCTGGGAGTGAGTCTAACTATGGCTACACCTTC. This sequence encodes CASSPGSESNYGYTF.